The T cell receptor beta chain under discussion was sequenced for a study of T cell responses to AZD1222 COVID-19 vaccine (dated by TCRdb to the early 2020s). General notes on the study: AZD1222 recipients whose second dose came at about 4 weeks and those whose second dose came at about 12 weeks were combined into one group, since spike-specific TCR depth and breadth did not differ between the two schedules. A total of about 240 trial participants underwent TCR sequencing, of whom 200 to 220 received two doses of AZD1222 and some 26 received two doses of the MenACWY control vaccine. Trial participants were enrolled by age into subgroups of 18-55, 56-69 and 70-plus years, and around 150, 28 and 57 TCR-sequenced participants, respectively, were included in these subgroups. The investigation overall reported the following: The 56-69-year group was small, and its depth increase did not reach significance, likely because of low power. After two AZD1222 doses, both the breadth and the depth of spike-specific TCRs were significantly higher than at day 0 and than in MenACWY recipients. Because no samples from the day 14 peak response were available, repertoires could be characterized only after the peak T cell response. Conclusions about previously exposed vaccinees were limited because only six AZD1222 recipients were SARS-CoV-2 seropositive at baseline. The whole spike protein was spanned by vaccine-associated CD4 TCRs, and dominant responses were seen in regions 160-218 and 743-854. Participants were mostly white British, with more females than males. The authors suggested clonal diversity may have been underestimated. Reportedly, almost half of the unique spike-specific TCRs recognized epitopes lying outside the regions that are mutated in the B.1.351 and B.1.1.7 variants.

Reading the germline V gene gives CDR1 SGHDN and CDR2 FVKESK. The cysteine opens and the phenylalanine closes a CDR3 of 18 amino acids. The kept DNA is CDR3 alone, 54 bases in frame from the first base. Trimming removed 4 bases from V and 0 bases from J, leaving 16 bases between the germline ends. Notes on this clone: Its antigen is not yet known. No much larger clone is present one base from it, and per-base qualities are unavailable.

Per the publication, the time point label means: baseline before first vaccination. Vaccinee samples were obtained from the UK trials COV001 and COV002, which included a single-blind randomized controlled phase 2/3 trial of AZD1222 (ChAdOx1 nCoV-19) in healthy adults. Trial participant PBMC samples were collected at day 0 and day 28 after the second dose for TCRbeta chain sequencing. The CDR3 regions of human TCRbeta chains were analyzed by immunosequencing. The source study handled its data this way. Repertoire TCRs were matched against a reference library of SARS-CoV-2-specific TCRs generated with the MIRA antigen-specificity platform. Breadth meant the fraction of unique TCRs that were SARS-CoV-2-associated, whereas depth meant the fraction of total T cells that were SARS-CoV-2-associated. Using the MIRA data, each spike-specific TCR was mapped to the spike region that the TCR reacts to and placed in a CD4 or CD8 class. Log10-transformed breadth and depth values were compared by one-way ANOVA with Sidak's multiple comparisons tests. TCRdb provides this immuneACCESS table in a form limited to in-frame rearrangements. Some clones are lacking; in checked studies, under half of them reflect an unresolved V gene, and why the rest are absent is not known. That table is the source of V, J and clone size, and D and trimming were worked out from the DNA. In all, the sample holds 120,000 or so clones, and 85% to 90% of those were seen once. Around 30% of the sample is held by the ten biggest clonotypes.

The source material was peripheral blood, sampled on day 0 of AZD1222 vaccination. The sequence was obtained from an adult in good health. This chain joins TRBV14 to TRBJ2-6; TRBD1 is perhaps the D gene, given 6 matching bases. The DNA sequence is as follows: TGTGCCAGCAGCCCGACAGGATGGTCCCCCTCTGGGGCCAACGTCCTGACTTTC. Translated, it gives CASSPTGWSPSGANVLTF.